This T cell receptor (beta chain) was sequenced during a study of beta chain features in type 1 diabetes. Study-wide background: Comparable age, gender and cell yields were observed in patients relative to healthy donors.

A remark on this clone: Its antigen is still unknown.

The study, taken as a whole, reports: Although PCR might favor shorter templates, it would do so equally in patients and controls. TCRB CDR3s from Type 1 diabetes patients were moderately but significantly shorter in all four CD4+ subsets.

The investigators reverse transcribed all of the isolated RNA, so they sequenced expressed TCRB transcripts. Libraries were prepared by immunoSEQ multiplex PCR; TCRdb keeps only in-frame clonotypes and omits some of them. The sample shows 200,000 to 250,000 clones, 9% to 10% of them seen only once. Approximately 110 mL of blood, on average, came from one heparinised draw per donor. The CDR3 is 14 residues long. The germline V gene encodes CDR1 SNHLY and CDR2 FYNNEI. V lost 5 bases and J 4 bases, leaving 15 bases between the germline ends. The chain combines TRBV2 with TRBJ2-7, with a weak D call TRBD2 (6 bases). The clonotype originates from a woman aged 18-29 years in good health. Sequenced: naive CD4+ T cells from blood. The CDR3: CASSPDAGPYEQYF. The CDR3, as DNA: TGTGCCAGCAGTCCGGACGCGGGGCCTTACGAGCAGTACTTC.